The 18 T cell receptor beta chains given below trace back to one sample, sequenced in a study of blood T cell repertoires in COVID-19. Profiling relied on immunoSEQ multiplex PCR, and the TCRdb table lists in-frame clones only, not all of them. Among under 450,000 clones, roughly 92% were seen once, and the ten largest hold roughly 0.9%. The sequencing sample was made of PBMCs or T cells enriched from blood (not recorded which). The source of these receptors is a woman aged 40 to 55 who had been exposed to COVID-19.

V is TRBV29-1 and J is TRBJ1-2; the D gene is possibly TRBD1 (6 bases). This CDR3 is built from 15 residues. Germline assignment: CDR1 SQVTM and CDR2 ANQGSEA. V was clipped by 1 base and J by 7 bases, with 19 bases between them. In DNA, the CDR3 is TGCAGCGTTGAAGCTGAGGGCAGGGGCGTCGGTGGCTACACCTTC. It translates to CSVEAEGRGVGGYTF.

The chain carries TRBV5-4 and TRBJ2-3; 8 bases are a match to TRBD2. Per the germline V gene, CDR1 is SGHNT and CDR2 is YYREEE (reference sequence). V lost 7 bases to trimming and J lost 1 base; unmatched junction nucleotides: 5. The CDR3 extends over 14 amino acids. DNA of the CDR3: TGTGCCAGCGGGGTCGGGGGGGGCACAGATACGCAGTATTTT. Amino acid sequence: CASGVGGGTDTQYF.

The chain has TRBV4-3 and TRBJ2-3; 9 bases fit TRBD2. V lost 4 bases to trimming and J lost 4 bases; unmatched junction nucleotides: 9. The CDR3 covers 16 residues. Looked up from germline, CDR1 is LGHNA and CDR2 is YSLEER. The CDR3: CASSPERTSVADTQYF. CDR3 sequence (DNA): TGCGCCAGCAGCCCCGAAAGGACTAGCGTGGCAGATACGCAGTATTTT.

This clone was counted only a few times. The DNA of the CDR3 is TGTGCCAGCAGTCTGACGACTAGCGCCGGGGAGCTGTTTTTT. Its translation: CASSLTTSAGELFF. V usage is TRBV6-4 and J usage is TRBJ2-2; 8 bases are shared with TRBD2. This CDR3 is 14 amino acids long. Germline V gives CDR1 MRHNA, CDR2 SNTAGT. V lost 5 bases, J lost 6 bases, and 5 bases stayed unmatched.

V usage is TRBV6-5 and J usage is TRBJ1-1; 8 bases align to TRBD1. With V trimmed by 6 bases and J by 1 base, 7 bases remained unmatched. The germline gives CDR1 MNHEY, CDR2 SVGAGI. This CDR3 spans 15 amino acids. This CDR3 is CASRGTGGKNTEAFF. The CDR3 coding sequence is TGTGCCAGCAGGGGCACAGGGGGAAAGAACACTGAAGCTTTCTTT.

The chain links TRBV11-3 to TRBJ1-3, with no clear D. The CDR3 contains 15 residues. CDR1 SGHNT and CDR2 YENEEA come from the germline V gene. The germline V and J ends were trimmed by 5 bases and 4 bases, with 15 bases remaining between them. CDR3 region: CASSGPNLSGNTIYF. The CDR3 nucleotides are TGTGCCAGCAGCGGGCCCAACCTCTCAGGAAACACCATATATTTT.

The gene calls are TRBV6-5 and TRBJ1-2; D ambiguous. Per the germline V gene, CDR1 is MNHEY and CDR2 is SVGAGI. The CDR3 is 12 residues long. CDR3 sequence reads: CRCGSPYYGYTF. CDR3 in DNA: TGTCGCTGTGGGAGTCCTTACTATGGCTACACCTTC.

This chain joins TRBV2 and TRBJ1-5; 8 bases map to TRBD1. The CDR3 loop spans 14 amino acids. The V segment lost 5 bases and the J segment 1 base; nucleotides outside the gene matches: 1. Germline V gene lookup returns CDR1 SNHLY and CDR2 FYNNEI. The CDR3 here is CASSRQGSNQPQHF. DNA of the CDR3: TGTGCCAGCAGTAGACAGGGGAGCAATCAGCCCCAGCATTTT.

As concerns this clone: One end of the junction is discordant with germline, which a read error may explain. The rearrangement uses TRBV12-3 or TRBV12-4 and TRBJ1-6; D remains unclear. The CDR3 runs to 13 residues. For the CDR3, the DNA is TGTGCCAGCAGTTTAGCGCTGTCGGCGAACCCGACTTTT. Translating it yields CASSLALSANPTF.

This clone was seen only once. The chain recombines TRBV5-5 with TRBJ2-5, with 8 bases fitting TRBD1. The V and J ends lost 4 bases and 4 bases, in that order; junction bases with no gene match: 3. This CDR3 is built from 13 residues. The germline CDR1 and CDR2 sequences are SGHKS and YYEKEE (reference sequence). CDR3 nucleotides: TGTGCCAGCAGCCACAGGGGGTTAGAGACCCAGTACTTC. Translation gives CASSHRGLETQYF. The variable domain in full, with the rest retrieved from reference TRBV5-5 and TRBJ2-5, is DAGVTQSPTHLIKTRGQQVTLRCSPISGHKSVSWYQQVLGQGPQFIFQYYEKEERGRGNFPDRFSARQFPNYSSELNVNALLLGDSALYLCASSHRGLETQYFGPGTRLLVL.

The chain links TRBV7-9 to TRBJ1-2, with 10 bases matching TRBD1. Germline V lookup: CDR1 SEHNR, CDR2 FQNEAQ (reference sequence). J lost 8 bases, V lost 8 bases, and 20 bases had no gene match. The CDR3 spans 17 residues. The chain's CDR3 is CASGSRRDRGKGEGYTF. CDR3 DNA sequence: TGTGCCAGCGGCTCCCGCCGGGACAGGGGAAAGGGGGAAGGCTACACCTTC. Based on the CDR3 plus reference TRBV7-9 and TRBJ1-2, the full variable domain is DTGVSQNPRHKITKRGQNVTFRCDPISEHNRLYWYRQTLGQGPEFLTYFQNEAQLEKSRLLSDRFSAERPKGSFSTLEIQRTEQGDSAMYLCASGSRRDRGKGEGYTFGSGTRLTVV.

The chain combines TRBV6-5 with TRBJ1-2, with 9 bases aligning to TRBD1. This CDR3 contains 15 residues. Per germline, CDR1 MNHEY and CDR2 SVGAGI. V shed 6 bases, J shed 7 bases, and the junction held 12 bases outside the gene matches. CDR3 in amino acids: CASRAPTGGAGGYTF. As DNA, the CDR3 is TGTGCCAGCAGGGCCCCCACAGGGGGCGCGGGTGGCTACACCTTC.

In DNA form, the CDR3 reads TGTGCCAGCAGCAAGGAGCGGGGCCCCTACAATGAGCAGTTCTTC. Translated, it gives CASSKERGPYNEQFF. This rearrangement joins TRBV7-2 to TRBJ2-1, with 7 bases identical to TRBD2. J was trimmed by 2 bases and V by 5 bases; bases with no gene match: 6. The germline gives CDR1 SGHTA, CDR2 FQGNSA. This CDR3 is 15 amino acids long. The full variable domain, completed using reference TRBV7-2 and TRBJ2-1, is GAGVSQSPSNKVTEKGKDVELRCDPISGHTALYWYRQSLGQGLEFLIYFQGNSAPDKSGLPSDRFSAERTGGSVSTLTIQRTQQEDSAVYLCASSKERGPYNEQFFGPGTRLTVL.

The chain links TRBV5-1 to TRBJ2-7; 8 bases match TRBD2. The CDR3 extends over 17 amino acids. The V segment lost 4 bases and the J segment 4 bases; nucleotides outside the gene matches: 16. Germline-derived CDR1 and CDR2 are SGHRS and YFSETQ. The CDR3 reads CASSRTEDAGRVYEQYF. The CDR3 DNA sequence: TGCGCCAGCAGCCGTACGGAGGACGCCGGGAGGGTTTACGAGCAGTACTTC. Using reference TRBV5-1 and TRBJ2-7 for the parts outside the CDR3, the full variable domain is KAGVTQTPRYLIKTRGQQVTLSCSPISGHRSVSWYQQTPGQGLQFLFEYFSETQRNKGNFPGRFSGRQFSNSRSEMNVSTLELGDSALYLCASSRTEDAGRVYEQYFGPGTRLTVT.

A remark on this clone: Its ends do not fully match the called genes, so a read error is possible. The CDR3 protein is CASRLGGGGEAFF. The CDR3 DNA reads as TGTGCCAGCAGGTTAGGCGGGGGAGGTGAAGCTTTCTTT. The chain employs TRBV7-9 and TRBJ1-1, with a tentative D call TRBD1 (5 bases). Germline CDR1 reads SEHNR; CDR2 reads FQNEAQ (reference sequence). The CDR3 is 13 amino acids.

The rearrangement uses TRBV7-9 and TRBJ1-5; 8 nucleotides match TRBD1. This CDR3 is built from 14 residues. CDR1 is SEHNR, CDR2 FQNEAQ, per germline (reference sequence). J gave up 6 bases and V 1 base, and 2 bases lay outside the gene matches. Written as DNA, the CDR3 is TGTGCCAGCAGCTTAGGGACAGGGCCTCAGCCCCAGCATTTT. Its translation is CASSLGTGPQPQHF.

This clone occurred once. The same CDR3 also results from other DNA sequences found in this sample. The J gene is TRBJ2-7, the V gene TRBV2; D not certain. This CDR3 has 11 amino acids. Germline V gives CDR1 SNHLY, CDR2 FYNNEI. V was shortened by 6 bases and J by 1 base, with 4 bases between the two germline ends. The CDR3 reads CASSLSYEQYF. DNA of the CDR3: TGTGCCAGCAGCCTGTCCTACGAGCAGTACTTC. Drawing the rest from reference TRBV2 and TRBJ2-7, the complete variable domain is EPEVTQTPSHQVTQMGQEVILRCVPISNHLYFYWYRQILGQKVEFLVSFYNNEISEKSEIFDDQFSVERPDGSNFTLKIRSTKLEDSAMYFCASSLSYEQYFGPGTRLTVT.

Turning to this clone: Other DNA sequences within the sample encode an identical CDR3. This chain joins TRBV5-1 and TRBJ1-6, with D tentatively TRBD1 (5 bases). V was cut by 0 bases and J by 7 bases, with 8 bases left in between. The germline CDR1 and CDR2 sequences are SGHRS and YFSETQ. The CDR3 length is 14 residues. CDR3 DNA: TGCGCCAGCAGCTTGGAAGGGGCCAATTCACCCCTCCACTTT. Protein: CASSLEGANSPLHF.